The rows below give T cell receptor beta chains drawn from one sample of a study of T cell changes during pregnancy in multiple sclerosis. TCRdb keeps only in-frame clones here, not all; method: immunoSEQ multiplex PCR. Among 75,000 to 100,000 clones, 85% to 95% were seen once, and the ten largest hold about 2%. The sample was peripheral blood, taken after pregnancy. All receptors derive from a female donor with multiple sclerosis, enrolled in a pregnancy study. Each CDR3 is given without its conserved first and last residue. A D gene is named only where the DNA matches it firmly.

J: TRBJ1-3
D: TRBD1
V: TRBV7-2
CDR3: ASSQGQGTIFTGNTIY

J: TRBJ2-7
D: TRBD1
V: TRBV5-4
CDR3: ASSRTGTGSYEQY

J: TRBJ2-7
D: TRBD2
V: TRBV2
CDR3: ASTGLVYEQY

J: TRBJ1-2
D: NA
V: TRBV4-2
CDR3: ASSQEDRSPGGYT

J: TRBJ2-7
D: TRBD1
V: TRBV7-9
CDR3: ASSPRGTALYEQY

J: TRBJ2-1
D: NA
V: TRBV4-1
CDR3: ASSQENMGLSNNEQF

J: TRBJ1-2
D: TRBD1
V: TRBV27
CDR3: ASSKIYTGDGYGYT

J: TRBJ2-7
D: TRBD1
V: TRBV25-1
CDR3: ASRGQGYEQY

J: TRBJ1-1
D: NA
V: TRBV7-8
CDR3: ASSLGSVRVMNTEAF

J: TRBJ2-1
D: TRBD1
V: TRBV5-6
CDR3: ASSLELGTGGDEQF

J: TRBJ1-5
D: NA
V: TRBV4-2
CDR3: ASSQDSGGSNQPQH

J: TRBJ1-1
D: TRBD1
V: TRBV6-1
CDR3: ASSVSGGGTEAF

J: TRBJ1-1
D: NA
V: TRBV7-2
CDR3: ASSLAPEMNTEAF

J: TRBJ1-5
D: NA
V: TRBV12-5
CDR3: ASGLVLGTGNQPQH

J: TRBJ1-1
D: NA
V: TRBV2
CDR3: ASVAGSFDTEAF

J: TRBJ1-2
D: NA
V: TRBV5-5
CDR3: ASSIYERQNYGYT

J: TRBJ2-7
D: NA
V: TRBV9
CDR3: ASSPRRAGYEQY

J: TRBJ2-1
D: TRBD1
V: TRBV19
CDR3: ASSGQGNEQF

J: TRBJ2-7
D: NA
V: TRBV5-5
CDR3: ASSLGPDRPMGEQY

J: TRBJ2-7
D: NA
V: TRBV27
CDR3: ASTTLGAGKGEQY

J: TRBJ1-1
D: TRBD1
V: TRBV4-1
CDR3: ASSQDRDSRPPEAF

J: TRBJ2-3
D: NA
V: TRBV5-1
CDR3: ASSFDSASTDTQY

J: TRBJ1-4
D: NA
V: TRBV30
CDR3: AWSVPGHSNEKLF

J: TRBJ2-7
D: NA
V: TRBV2
CDR3: ASSGGGSYEQY

J: TRBJ2-5
D: NA
V: TRBV6-5
CDR3: ASSKTSRETQY

J: TRBJ2-1
D: TRBD2
V: TRBV6-1
CDR3: ASSEALLGTSFREQF

J: TRBJ2-5
D: TRBD2
V: TRBV2
CDR3: ASSESGLGAGKTQY